This T cell receptor (beta chain) was profiled in a study of post-analysis software for immune sequencing data. Whole-study context: Relapsing-remitting, secondary progressive and progressive-relapsing multiple sclerosis courses were included.

Germline lookup yields CDR1 SGHVS and CDR2 FNYEAQ. CDR3 size: 13 residues. Trimming cost V 5 bases and J 2 bases, with 10 bases left between them. The authors incorporated unique molecular identifiers into the TCR beta cDNA libraries. Yield was some 500,000 cDNA molecules from 1 to 10 million T cells. TCRdb redid the calling of the PCR reads with MiXCR, one entry per CDR3 protein. In the table there are hundreds of thousands of distinct CDR3 sequences, 25% to 30% of which are singletons. A note on this clonotype: Its antigen is not known.

The study's findings and limits: Included in a set of four or five TRBV segments more frequent in patients than controls were TRBV5-6, TRBV5-1 and TRBV20-1. People with multiple sclerosis had a significantly lower normalized Chao1 diversity than controls did.

This TCR was sampled from a girl between 10 and 17 years old with multiple sclerosis. Sequenced sample: blood. The gene calls are TRBV7-6 and TRBJ2-7; tentative D call: TRBD1 (5 bases). This CDR3 is CASSMGPTYEQYF. The CDR3 region has the DNA TGTGCCAGCAGCATGGGGCCAACCTACGAGCAGTACTTC.